These T cell receptor beta chains were read from a single sample in a study of molecular identifiers for immune sequencing clone quantification. MiXCR, run by TCRdb on the PCR reads, gives a single entry per CDR3 protein. Of 250,000 to 350,000 distinct CDR3 sequences listed, about a fifth are singletons. Sequencing was carried out using naive CD8+ T cells from blood, with Jurkat cell RNA spiked in. The receptors stem from a human donor in good health. Some libraries in this study had Jurkat cell RNA spiked in. CDR3s include the opening cysteine and the closing phenylalanine or tryptophan. Each record gives: clone size, J gene, CDR3 length, V gene, CDR3 protein. Clone size is not always given. Where it is, it says once, few, many or a class for expanded clones.

clone_size: many; j_call: TRBJ2-5; cdr3_length: 14; v_call: TRBV15; cdr3_aa: CATSSPPGQETQYF
clone_size: NA; j_call: TRBJ1-4; cdr3_length: 14; v_call: TRBV7-6; cdr3_aa: CASRIQGGDEKLFF
clone_size: many; j_call: TRBJ2-7; cdr3_length: 13; v_call: TRBV2; cdr3_aa: CASSEDRSYEQYF
clone_size: many; j_call: TRBJ2-7; cdr3_length: 15; v_call: TRBV7-9; cdr3_aa: CASSSSSGEPYEQYF
clone_size: many; j_call: TRBJ2-5; cdr3_length: 13; v_call: TRBV9; cdr3_aa: CASSIWEGETQYF
clone_size: many; j_call: TRBJ2-7; cdr3_length: 13; v_call: TRBV13; cdr3_aa: CASSPGGFTEQYF
clone_size: many; j_call: TRBJ2-3; cdr3_length: 17; v_call: TRBV7-9; cdr3_aa: CASSSEGASGGSDTQYF
clone_size: NA; j_call: TRBJ2-3; cdr3_length: 17; v_call: TRBV27; cdr3_aa: CASSLQEVAGVSDTQYF
clone_size: many; j_call: TRBJ2-3; cdr3_length: 15; v_call: TRBV20-1; cdr3_aa: CSAPGGAIAADTQYF
clone_size: many; j_call: TRBJ2-1; cdr3_length: 15; v_call: TRBV7-2; cdr3_aa: CASSLNVGGTNEQFF
clone_size: few; j_call: TRBJ2-1; cdr3_length: 14; v_call: TRBV20-1; cdr3_aa: CSVGGRSSYNEQFF
clone_size: many; j_call: TRBJ1-3; cdr3_length: 15; v_call: TRBV12-3/TRBV12-4; cdr3_aa: CASSLTAGPGNTIYF
clone_size: NA; j_call: TRBJ2-1; cdr3_length: 17; v_call: TRBV9; cdr3_aa: CASSGTGTASSYNEQFF
clone_size: NA; j_call: TRBJ2-3; cdr3_length: 16; v_call: TRBV4-3; cdr3_aa: CASSQGGSLSTDTQYF
clone_size: few; j_call: TRBJ1-5; cdr3_length: 15; v_call: TRBV12-3/TRBV12-4; cdr3_aa: CASSLERPLNQPQHF
clone_size: many; j_call: TRBJ2-5; cdr3_length: 14; v_call: TRBV25-1; cdr3_aa: CASSAPGPFETQYF
clone_size: many; j_call: TRBJ2-5; cdr3_length: 14; v_call: TRBV9; cdr3_aa: CASSVGQFQETQYF
clone_size: NA; j_call: TRBJ2-3; cdr3_length: 12; v_call: TRBV20-1; cdr3_aa: CRGRDNTDTQYF
clone_size: NA; j_call: TRBJ2-1; cdr3_length: 13; v_call: TRBV7-9; cdr3_aa: CASSGISYNEQFF
clone_size: many; j_call: TRBJ2-7; cdr3_length: 14; v_call: TRBV7-9; cdr3_aa: CASSRTGNTYEQYF
clone_size: many; j_call: TRBJ1-5; cdr3_length: 14; v_call: TRBV4-2; cdr3_aa: CASSQGVGNQPQHF